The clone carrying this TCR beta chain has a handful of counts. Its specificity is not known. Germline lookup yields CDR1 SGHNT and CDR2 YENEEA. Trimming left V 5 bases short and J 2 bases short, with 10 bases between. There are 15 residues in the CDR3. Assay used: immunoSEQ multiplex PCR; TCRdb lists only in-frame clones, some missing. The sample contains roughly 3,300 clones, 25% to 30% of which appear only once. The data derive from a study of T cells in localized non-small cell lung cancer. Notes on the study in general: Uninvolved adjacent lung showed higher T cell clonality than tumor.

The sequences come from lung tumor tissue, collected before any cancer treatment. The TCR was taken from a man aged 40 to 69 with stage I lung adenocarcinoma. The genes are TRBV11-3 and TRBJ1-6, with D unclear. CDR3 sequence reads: CASSPVVAYNSPLHF. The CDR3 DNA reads TGTGCCAGCAGCCCGGTAGTAGCCTATAATTCACCCCTCCACTTT.